Below are 26 T cell receptor beta chains sequenced from a single sample in a study of radiotherapy plus CTLA-4 blockade in lung cancer. Some clones are missing from TCRdb's copy, which holds only in-frame ones; the method was immunoSEQ multiplex PCR. The sample has approximately 85,000 clones, over 75% seen once. The specimen was peripheral blood, collected from a patient treated with radiotherapy plus ipilimumab. These receptors were collected from a human donor with non-small cell lung cancer that progressed on radiotherapy plus ipilimumab.

The chain carries TRBV19 and TRBJ2-7; a possible D gene is TRBD2 (6 bases). This CDR3 spans 13 amino acids. The germline CDR1 and CDR2 sequences are LNHDA and SQIVND (reference sequence). Trimming shortened V by 11 bases and J by 6 bases, and 20 bases separated the two germline ends. In nucleotides, the CDR3 is TGTGCCGGGGACCGGGAGCCGGCTTCCGAGCAGTACTTC. It is translated as CAGDREPASEQYF.

This chain uses TRBV6-5 with TRBJ1-5; D is uncertain. V lost 0 bases and J lost 4, with 10 bases in between. There are 15 residues in the CDR3. CDR1 MNHEY and CDR2 SVGAGI come from the germline V gene. The CDR3 sequence is CASSYSMTANQPQHF. DNA of the CDR3: TGTGCCAGCAGTTACTCGATGACGGCTAATCAGCCCCAGCATTTT.

This chain joins TRBV18 and TRBJ1-2; 9 nucleotides match TRBD1. The CDR3 is 17 amino acids. V shed 3 bases, J shed 4 bases, and the junction held 12 bases outside the gene matches. The germline V gene encodes CDR1 KGHSH and CDR2 LQKENI. The chain's CDR3 is CASSPADRGPQPYGYTF. In DNA form, the CDR3 reads TGTGCCAGCTCACCTGCGGACAGGGGCCCTCAACCCTATGGCTACACCTTC.

The chain links TRBV5-4 to TRBJ1-6, with D tentatively TRBD1 (5 bases). Between the trimmed V and J ends, which lost 0 bases and 5 bases, there was a span of 9 bases. The CDR3 totals 15 residues. Germline CDR1 SGHNT, CDR2 YYREEE (reference sequence). CDR3 sequence (DNA): TGTGCCAGCAGCTTGGCGGGAGGGGATAATTCACCCCTCCACTTT. Residues: CASSLAGGDNSPLHF.

Note on this clone: Other DNA sequences from this sample encode an identical CDR3 as well. The genes are TRBV9 and TRBJ2-5; tentative D call: TRBD2 (6 bases). Looked up from germline, CDR1 is SGDLS and CDR2 is YYNGEE. Trimming removed 1 base at V and 4 bases at J, with 8 bases between. This CDR3 contains 13 residues. CDR3 sequence: CASSVRGGETQYF. The CDR3 coding sequence is TGTGCCAGCAGCGTACGGGGAGGAGAGACCCAGTACTTC.

The CDR3 loop is CAWSPGGWGEKLFF. CDR3 DNA: TGTGCCTGGAGTCCCGGGGGATGGGGTGAAAAACTGTTTTTT. The rearrangement uses TRBV30 and TRBJ1-4, with D possibly matching TRBD1 (5 bases). From germline, CDR1 is GTSNPN and CDR2 SVGIG (reference sequence). The CDR3 runs to 14 residues. The V end was cut by 2 bases, the J end by 7 bases, with 14 bases between.

The V and J genes are TRBV5-6 and TRBJ2-7; the D gene is possibly TRBD2 (5 bases). The V gene lost 4 bases and the J gene lost 3 bases, with 11 bases spanning the gap. Germline V lookup: CDR1 SGHDT, CDR2 YYEEEE. The CDR3 runs 13 residues. The DNA of the CDR3 is TGTGCCAGCAGCCCCGGGGAGTACTACGAGCAGTACTTC. Its protein is CASSPGEYYEQYF.

The CDR3 reads CSVETGMEGYTF. As DNA, the CDR3 is TGCAGCGTTGAAACGGGGATGGAGGGCTACACCTTC. The chain links TRBV29-1 to TRBJ1-2; no definite D call. The germline gives CDR1 SQVTM, CDR2 ANQGSEA. Trimming left V 2 bases short and J 8 bases short, with 12 bases between. This CDR3 has 12 residues.

The gene calls are TRBV4-2 and TRBJ2-7, with D possibly TRBD1 on 7 matching bases. From germline, CDR1 is LGHNA and CDR2 YNFKEQ. The CDR3 has 15 amino acids. Trimming stripped 2 bases from V and 2 bases from J, with 13 bases between. CDR3 in DNA: TGTGCCAGCAGCCAAAAAGACAGGGAGGCCTACGAGCAGTACTTC. Translating gives CASSQKDREAYEQYF.

The V and J genes are TRBV9 and TRBJ1-1; a possible D gene is TRBD1 (5 bases). Looked up from germline, CDR1 is SGDLS and CDR2 is YYNGEE. V was trimmed by 4 bases and J by 1 base, leaving 11 bases between them. This CDR3 has 14 residues. The CDR3 spells CASSPLGQNTEAFF. The CDR3, as DNA: TGTGCCAGCAGCCCATTAGGACAGAACACTGAAGCTTTCTTT.

The chain employs TRBV2 and TRBJ2-1; 9 bases are shared with TRBD2. Germline CDR1 is SNHLY and CDR2 is FYNNEI. Trimming cost V 3 bases and J 4 bases; bases outside gene matches: 4. This CDR3 spans 15 amino acids. CDR3: CASSDSGGTYNEQFF. The CDR3 bases are TGTGCCAGCAGTGACAGCGGGGGGACATACAATGAGCAGTTCTTC.

The chain is built from TRBV19 and TRBJ1-5; D perhaps matches TRBD1 (5 bases). Germline assignment: CDR1 LNHDA and CDR2 SQIVND (reference sequence). With 5 bases removed from V and 4 bases from J, the gap between germline ends came to 15 bases. The CDR3 extends over 15 amino acids. The CDR3 protein is CASSAGTRGNQPQHF. The CDR3 nucleotides are TGTGCCAGTAGTGCGGGGACGCGAGGGAATCAGCCCCAGCATTTT.

The CDR3 protein is CASSLEVAYEQYF. CDR3 in DNA: TGTGCCAGCAGCTTAGAGGTGGCATACGAGCAGTACTTC. The chain links TRBV7-9 to TRBJ2-7; no firm D call. The CDR3 extends over 13 amino acids. The germline V gene encodes CDR1 SEHNR and CDR2 FQNEAQ (reference sequence). V dropped 1 base and J dropped 4 bases, with 8 bases sitting between them.

This clone was counted only a few times. CDR3 loop: CASSTRGNTEAFF. CDR3 in DNA: TGTGCCAGCAGTACCAGGGGGAACACTGAAGCTTTCTTT. V is TRBV6-1 and J is TRBJ1-1; possibly TRBD1 for D (6 bases). Germline V CDR1 and CDR2: MNHNS, SASEGT. V was shortened by 5 bases and J by 1 base, with 8 bases between the two germline ends. The CDR3 consists of 13 residues.

This chain uses TRBV7-2 with TRBJ1-4, with a weak D call TRBD1 (5 bases). This CDR3 contains 16 residues. The germline V gene encodes CDR1 SGHTA and CDR2 FQGNSA. V shed 1 base and J shed 4 bases, with 13 bases lying between them. CDR3 sequence: CASSLGGRRINEKLFF. The CDR3 DNA is TGTGCCAGCAGCTTAGGGGGGAGGCGGATTAATGAAAAACTGTTTTTT. The entire variable domain, with the rest obtained from reference TRBV7-2 and TRBJ1-4, is as follows: GAGVSQSPSNKVTEKGKDVELRCDPISGHTALYWYRQSLGQGLEFLIYFQGNSAPDKSGLPSDRFSAERTGGSVSTLTIQRTQQEDSAVYLCASSLGGRRINEKLFFGSGTQLSVL.

This rearrangement joins TRBV6-6 to TRBJ1-3; D remains unclear. The CDR3 runs 15 residues. The germline CDR1 and CDR2 sequences are MNHNY and SVGAGI (reference sequence). Trimming pared 10 bases from V and 0 bases from J, leaving 16 bases between. As DNA, the CDR3 is TGTGCCATCTCCGCCTCGGCATCCTCTGGAAACACCATATATTTT. Protein sequence: CAISASASSGNTIYF.

DNA for the CDR3: TGTGCCAGCAGCCAGCCAGGAGCTGGGGCCAACGTCCTGACTTTC. This encodes CASSQPGAGANVLTF. The chain couples TRBV7-6 to TRBJ2-6; D gene ambiguous. The length of the CDR3 is 15 residues. Trimming removed 5 bases at V and 2 bases at J, with 10 bases between. The germline V gene encodes CDR1 SGHVS and CDR2 FNYEAQ.

This clone appeared once. The chain joins TRBV19 to TRBJ1-2; 8 bases are shared with TRBD1. Germline V gene lookup returns CDR1 LNHDA and CDR2 SQIVND (reference sequence). The length of the CDR3 is 12 residues. V trimming: 6 bases; J trimming: 4 bases; junction bases outside the gene matches: 1. The CDR3 protein is CASRGTGYGYTF. CDR3 DNA: TGTGCCAGTAGAGGGACAGGCTATGGCTACACCTTC.

The chain has TRBV5-1 and TRBJ1-6, with D perhaps TRBD1 (5 bases). The germline V gene has CDR1 SGHRS and CDR2 YFSETQ. V was cut by 1 base and J by 9 bases, with 11 bases left in between. The CDR3 is 14 amino acids. CDR3 sequence: CASSLSQGSSPLHF. As DNA, the CDR3 is TGCGCCAGCAGCTTGTCTCAGGGAAGTTCACCCCTCCACTTT.

The chain employs TRBV19 and TRBJ2-7; D uncertain. This CDR3 region has 12 residues. Germline-derived CDR1 and CDR2 are LNHDA and SQIVND (reference sequence). Trimming cost V 3 bases and J 4 bases, with 7 bases left between them. The CDR3 loop reads CASSMEGYEQYF. DNA for the CDR3: TGTGCCAGTAGTATGGAAGGGTACGAGCAGTACTTC. The variable domain in full, completed from reference TRBV19 and TRBJ2-7, reads DGGITQSPKYLFRKEGQNVTLSCEQNLNHDAMYWYRQDPGQGLRLIYYSQIVNDFQKGDIAEGYSVSREKKESFPLTVTSAQKNPTAFYLCASSMEGYEQYFGPGTRLTVT.

The chain carries TRBV5-1 and TRBJ2-5; D remains unclear. Germline V gives CDR1 SGHRS, CDR2 YFSETQ. The CDR3 covers 15 residues. V lost 0 bases, J lost 0 bases, and 9 bases lay in between. The CDR3 here is CASSLGRVYQETQYF. In DNA, the CDR3 is TGCGCCAGCAGCTTGGGCAGAGTCTACCAAGAGACCCAGTACTTC.

The chain is built from TRBV9 and TRBJ1-4; 9 bases match TRBD1. The CDR3 consists of 18 residues. Per germline, CDR1 SGDLS and CDR2 YYNGEE. The V gene end was trimmed by 4 bases and the J gene end by 4 bases; junction bases not matched to a gene: 14. CDR3 in amino acids: CASSLGTGFAKVNEKLFF. In DNA form, the CDR3 reads TGTGCCAGCAGCTTAGGGACAGGGTTTGCCAAAGTTAATGAAAAACTGTTTTTT. The full variable domain, rest sourced from reference TRBV9 and TRBJ1-4, is DSGVTQTPKHLITATGQRVTLRCSPRSGDLSVYWYQQSLDQGLQFLIQYYNGEERAKGNILERFSAQQFPDLHSELNLSSLELGDSALYFCASSLGTGFAKVNEKLFFGSGTQLSVL.

This chain connects TRBV18 to TRBJ1-1, with a weak D call TRBD1 (5 bases). V dropped 5 bases and J dropped 0 bases, with 10 bases sitting between them. The germline gives CDR1 KGHSH, CDR2 LQKENI. The CDR3 contains 14 residues. The CDR3 coding sequence is TGTGCCAGCTCATTGACAGAGATGAACACTGAAGCTTTCTTT. As protein: CASSLTEMNTEAFF.

The CDR3 DNA reads TGTGCCAGTAGTATAGATCGAGTTGGGGAGCTGTTTTTT. The encoded protein is CASSIDRVGELFF. The gene calls are TRBV19 and TRBJ2-2; D not certain. This CDR3 comprises 13 residues. The V and J ends lost 0 bases and 8 bases respectively, with 7 bases between them. CDR1 and CDR2 (germline): LNHDA, SQIVND (reference sequence).

The chain carries TRBV15 and TRBJ2-2; 7 bases agree with TRBD1. The germline CDR1 and CDR2 sequences are LNHNV and YYDKDF (reference sequence). The V gene end was trimmed by 5 bases and the J gene end by 2 bases; junction bases not matched to a gene: 8. This CDR3 is built from 16 residues. The CDR3 sequence: CATSGQTGINTGELFF. CDR3 bases: TGTGCCACCAGCGGGCAGACAGGGATTAACACCGGGGAGCTGTTTTTT.

This chain's CDR3 is CAWSADRVGLFF. The CDR3 DNA reads as TGTGCCTGGAGCGCCGACAGGGTTGGACTGTTTTTT. The chain uses TRBV30 and TRBJ1-4; 7 bases align to TRBD1. The V gene's germline CDR1 is GTSNPN and CDR2 SVGIG (reference sequence). V lost 3 bases, J lost 13 bases, and 8 bases stayed unmatched. The CDR3 spans 12 residues.